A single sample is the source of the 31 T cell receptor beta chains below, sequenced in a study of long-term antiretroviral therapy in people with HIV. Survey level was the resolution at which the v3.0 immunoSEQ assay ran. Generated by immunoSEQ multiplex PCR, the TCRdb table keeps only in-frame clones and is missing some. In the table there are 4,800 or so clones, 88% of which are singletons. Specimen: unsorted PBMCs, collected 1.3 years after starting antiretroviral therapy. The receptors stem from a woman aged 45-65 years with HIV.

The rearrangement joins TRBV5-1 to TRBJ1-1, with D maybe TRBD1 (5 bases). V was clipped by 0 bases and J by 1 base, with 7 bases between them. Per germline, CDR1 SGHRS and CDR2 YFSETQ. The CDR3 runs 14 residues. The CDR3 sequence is CASSLAGGNTEAFF. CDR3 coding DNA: TGCGCCAGCAGCTTGGCGGGGGGGAACACTGAAGCTTTCTTT.

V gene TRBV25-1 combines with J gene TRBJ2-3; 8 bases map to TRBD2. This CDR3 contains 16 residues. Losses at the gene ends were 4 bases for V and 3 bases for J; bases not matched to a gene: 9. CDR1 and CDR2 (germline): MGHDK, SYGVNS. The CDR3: CASSAGTSFGTDTQYF. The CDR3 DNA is TGTGCCAGCAGTGCCGGGACTAGTTTCGGAACAGATACGCAGTATTTT.

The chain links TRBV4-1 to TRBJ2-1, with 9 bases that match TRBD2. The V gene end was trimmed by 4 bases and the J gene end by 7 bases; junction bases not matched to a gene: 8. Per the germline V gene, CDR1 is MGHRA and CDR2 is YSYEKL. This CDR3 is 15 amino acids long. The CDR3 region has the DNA TGCGCCAGCAGCCCTACGAGCGGGGGGATGAATGAGCAGTTCTTC. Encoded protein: CASSPTSGGMNEQFF.

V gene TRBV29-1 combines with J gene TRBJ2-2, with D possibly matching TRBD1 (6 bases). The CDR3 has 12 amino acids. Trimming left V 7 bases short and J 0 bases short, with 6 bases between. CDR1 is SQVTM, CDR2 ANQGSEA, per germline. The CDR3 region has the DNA TGCAGCGGACAGGCGAACACCGGGGAGCTGTTTTTT. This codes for CSGQANTGELFF.

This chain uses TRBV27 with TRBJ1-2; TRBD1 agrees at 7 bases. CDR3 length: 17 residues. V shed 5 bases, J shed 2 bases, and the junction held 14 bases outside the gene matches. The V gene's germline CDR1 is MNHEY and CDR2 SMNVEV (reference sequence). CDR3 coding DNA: TGTGCCAGCAGTACGCGGACCGGGACAGTGGGAAACTATGGCTACACCTTC. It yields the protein CASSTRTGTVGNYGYTF.

The CDR3 DNA is TGTGCCAGCAGCTTAGAACCGCGGGGAACTGGGGAAGCTTTCTTT. Translating it yields CASSLEPRGTGEAFF. The gene calls are TRBV11-1 and TRBJ1-1; D is unresolved. The length of the CDR3 is 15 residues. V lost 1 base and J 8 bases, leaving 17 bases between the germline ends. Germline CDR1 and CDR2: SGHAT and FQDESV (reference sequence).

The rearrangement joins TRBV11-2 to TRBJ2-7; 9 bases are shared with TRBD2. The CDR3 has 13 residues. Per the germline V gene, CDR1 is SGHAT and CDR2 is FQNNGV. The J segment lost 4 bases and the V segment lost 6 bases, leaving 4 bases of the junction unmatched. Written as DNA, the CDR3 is TGTGCCAGCAGTAATAGCGGGGGATACGAGCAGTACTTC. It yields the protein CASSNSGGYEQYF.

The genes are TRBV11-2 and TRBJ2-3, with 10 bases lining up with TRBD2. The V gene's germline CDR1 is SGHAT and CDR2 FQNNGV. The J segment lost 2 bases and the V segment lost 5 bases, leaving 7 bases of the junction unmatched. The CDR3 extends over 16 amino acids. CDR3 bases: TGTGCCAGCAGCCCAAGGACTAGCGGTAACACAGATACGCAGTATTTT. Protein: CASSPRTSGNTDTQYF.

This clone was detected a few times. This CDR3 is CASSQPQDSTNEKLFF. The CDR3 DNA reads as TGTGCCAGCAGCCAACCGCAGGACAGTACTAATGAAAAACTGTTTTTT. The chain combines TRBV4-2 with TRBJ1-4; TRBD1 might be the D (6 bases). The V end lost 2 bases, the J end lost 2 bases, and 12 bases lay between the germline ends. Germline V gives CDR1 LGHNA, CDR2 YNFKEQ. CDR3 length: 16 residues.

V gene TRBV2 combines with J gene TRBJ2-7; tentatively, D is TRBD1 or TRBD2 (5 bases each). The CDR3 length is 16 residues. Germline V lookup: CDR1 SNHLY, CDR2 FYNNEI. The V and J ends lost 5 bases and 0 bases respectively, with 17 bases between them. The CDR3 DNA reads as TGTGCCAGCAGTTCCCAACTAGGGGTCAGCTCCTACGAGCAGTACTTC. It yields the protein CASSSQLGVSSYEQYF.

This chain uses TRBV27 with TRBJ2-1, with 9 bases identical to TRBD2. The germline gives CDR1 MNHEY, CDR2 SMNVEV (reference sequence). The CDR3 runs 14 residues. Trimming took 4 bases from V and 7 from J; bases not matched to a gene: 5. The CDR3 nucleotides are TGTGCCAGCAGTTGGTCTAGCGGGGAGAATGAGCAGTTCTTC. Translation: CASSWSSGENEQFF.

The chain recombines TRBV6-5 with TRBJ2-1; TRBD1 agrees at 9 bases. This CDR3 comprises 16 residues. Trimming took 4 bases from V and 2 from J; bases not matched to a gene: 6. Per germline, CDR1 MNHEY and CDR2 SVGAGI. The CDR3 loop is CASSSQGAPPYNEQFF. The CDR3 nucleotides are TGTGCCAGCAGTTCACAGGGGGCGCCCCCCTACAATGAGCAGTTCTTC.

This chain's CDR3 is CASSLARGNTEAFF. As DNA, the CDR3 is TGCGCCAGCAGCTTGGCCCGCGGGAACACTGAAGCTTTCTTT. The chain employs TRBV5-1 and TRBJ1-1; D gene unclear. The CDR3 sequence is 14 residues long. Looked up from germline, CDR1 is SGHRS and CDR2 is YFSETQ. V lost 0 bases, J lost 1 base, and 7 bases lay in between.

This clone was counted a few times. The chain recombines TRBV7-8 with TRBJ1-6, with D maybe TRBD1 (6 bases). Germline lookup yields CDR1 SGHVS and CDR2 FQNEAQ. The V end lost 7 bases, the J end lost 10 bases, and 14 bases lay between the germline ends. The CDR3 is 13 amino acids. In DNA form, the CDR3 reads TGTGCCAGCAACGAGGGGGGCAAATCACCCCTCCACTTT. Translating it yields CASNEGGKSPLHF.

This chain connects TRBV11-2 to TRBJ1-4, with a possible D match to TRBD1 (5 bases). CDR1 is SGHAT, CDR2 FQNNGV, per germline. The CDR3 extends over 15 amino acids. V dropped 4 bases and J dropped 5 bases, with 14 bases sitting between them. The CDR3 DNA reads TGTGCCAGCAGCTCTACGGGGCACTTCAATGAAAAACTGTTTTTT. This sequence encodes CASSSTGHFNEKLFF.

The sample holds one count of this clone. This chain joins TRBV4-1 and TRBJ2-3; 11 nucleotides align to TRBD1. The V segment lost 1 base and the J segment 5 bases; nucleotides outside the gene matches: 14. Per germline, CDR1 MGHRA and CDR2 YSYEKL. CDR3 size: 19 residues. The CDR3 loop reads CASSQVGVPGQGDGDTQYF. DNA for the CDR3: TGCGCCAGCAGCCAAGTAGGGGTCCCGGGACAGGGGGATGGAGATACGCAGTATTTT.

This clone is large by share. The CDR3: CASSFGGRNTEAFF. The CDR3 DNA reads as TGTGCCAGCAGCTTCGGGGGCCGGAACACTGAAGCTTTCTTT. V is TRBV5-6 and J is TRBJ1-1, with a tentative D call TRBD1 (6 bases). The CDR3 is made up of 14 amino acids. Germline V gene lookup returns CDR1 SGHDT and CDR2 YYEEEE. Trimming stripped 2 bases from V and 1 base from J, with 9 bases between.

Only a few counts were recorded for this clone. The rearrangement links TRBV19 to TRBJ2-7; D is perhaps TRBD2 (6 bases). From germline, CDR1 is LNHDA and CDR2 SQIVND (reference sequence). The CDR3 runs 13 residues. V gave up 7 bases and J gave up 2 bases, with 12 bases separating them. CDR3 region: CASKGTGAYEQYF. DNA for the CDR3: TGTGCCAGTAAAGGGACGGGGGCCTACGAGCAGTACTTC.

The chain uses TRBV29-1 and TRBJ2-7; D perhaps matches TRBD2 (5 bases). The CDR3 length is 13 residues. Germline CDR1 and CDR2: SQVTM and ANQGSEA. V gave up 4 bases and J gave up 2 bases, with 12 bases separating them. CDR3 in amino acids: CSVGGSHPYEQYF. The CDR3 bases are TGCAGCGTTGGAGGGAGCCACCCCTACGAGCAGTACTTC.

CDR3 nucleotides: TGTGCCAGTAGTGGGGACAGGGTCGAATTCAACTATGGCTACACCTTC. This translates into CASSGDRVEFNYGYTF. The chain recombines TRBV19 with TRBJ1-2; 9 nucleotides match TRBD1. This CDR3 contains 16 residues. The V gene end was trimmed by 5 bases and the J gene end by 2 bases; junction bases not matched to a gene: 9. Looked up from germline, CDR1 is LNHDA and CDR2 is SQIVND (reference sequence).

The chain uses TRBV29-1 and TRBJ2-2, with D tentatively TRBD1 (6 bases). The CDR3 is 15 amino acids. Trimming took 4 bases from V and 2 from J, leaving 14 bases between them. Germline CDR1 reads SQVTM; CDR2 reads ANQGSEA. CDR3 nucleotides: TGCAGCGTTGTTCGGACAGACAGTAACACCGGGGAGCTGTTTTTT. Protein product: CSVVRTDSNTGELFF.

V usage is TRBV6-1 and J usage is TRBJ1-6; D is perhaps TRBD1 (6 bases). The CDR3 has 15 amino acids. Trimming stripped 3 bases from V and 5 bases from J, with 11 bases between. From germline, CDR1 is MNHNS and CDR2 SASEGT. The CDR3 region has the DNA TGTGCCAGCAGTGATGGGGGGCTGCATAATTCACCCCTCCACTTT. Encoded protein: CASSDGGLHNSPLHF.

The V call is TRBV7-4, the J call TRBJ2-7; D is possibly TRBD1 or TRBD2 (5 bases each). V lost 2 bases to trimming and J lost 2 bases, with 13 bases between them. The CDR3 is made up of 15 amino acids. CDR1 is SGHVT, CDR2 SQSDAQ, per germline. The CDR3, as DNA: TGTGCCAGCAGCTTAAGCCAGAGAGGGGCCTACGAGCAGTACGTC. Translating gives CASSLSQRGAYEQYV.

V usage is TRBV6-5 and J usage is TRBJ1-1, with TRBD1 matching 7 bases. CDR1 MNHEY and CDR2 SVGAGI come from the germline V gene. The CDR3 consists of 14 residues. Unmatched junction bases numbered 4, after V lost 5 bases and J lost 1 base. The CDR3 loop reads CASSGDSQNTEAFF. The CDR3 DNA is TGTGCCAGCAGTGGGGACAGCCAGAACACTGAAGCTTTCTTT.

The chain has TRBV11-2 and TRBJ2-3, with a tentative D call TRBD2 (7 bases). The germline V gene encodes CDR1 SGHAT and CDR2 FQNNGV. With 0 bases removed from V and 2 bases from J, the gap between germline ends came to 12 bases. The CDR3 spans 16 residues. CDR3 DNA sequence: TGTGCCAGCAGCTTAGACGCCGGGGGGCCCACAGATACGCAGTATTTT. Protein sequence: CASSLDAGGPTDTQYF.

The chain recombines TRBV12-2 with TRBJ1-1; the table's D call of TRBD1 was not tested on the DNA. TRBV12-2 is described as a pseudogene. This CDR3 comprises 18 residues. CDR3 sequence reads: CASRLGLGTAESDTEAFF. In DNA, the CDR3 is TGTGCAAGTCGCTTAGGTTTAGGTACAGCCGAGTCAGACACTGAAGCTTTCTTT.

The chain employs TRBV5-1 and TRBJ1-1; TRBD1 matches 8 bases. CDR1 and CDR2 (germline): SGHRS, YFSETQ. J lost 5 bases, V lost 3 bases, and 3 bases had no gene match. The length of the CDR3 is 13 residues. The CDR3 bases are TGCGCCAGCAGCTACAGGGGGAAAACTGAAGCTTTCTTT. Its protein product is CASSYRGKTEAFF.

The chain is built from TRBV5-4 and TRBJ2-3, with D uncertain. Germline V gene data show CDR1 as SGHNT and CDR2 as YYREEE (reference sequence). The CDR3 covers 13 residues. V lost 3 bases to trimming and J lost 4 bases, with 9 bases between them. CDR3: CASSYSPSDTQYF. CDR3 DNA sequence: TGTGCCAGCAGCTACAGCCCCTCAGATACGCAGTATTTT.

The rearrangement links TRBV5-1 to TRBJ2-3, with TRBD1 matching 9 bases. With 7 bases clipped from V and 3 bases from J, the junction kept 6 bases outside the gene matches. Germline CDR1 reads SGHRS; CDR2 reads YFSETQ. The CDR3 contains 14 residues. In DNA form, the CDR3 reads TGCGCCAGCTCCGGGACAGGGCCAACAGATACGCAGTATTTT. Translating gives CASSGTGPTDTQYF.

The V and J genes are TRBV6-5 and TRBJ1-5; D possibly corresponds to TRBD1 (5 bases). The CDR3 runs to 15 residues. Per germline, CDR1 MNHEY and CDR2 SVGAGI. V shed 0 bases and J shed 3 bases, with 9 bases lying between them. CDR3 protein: CASSYSGGDNQPQHF. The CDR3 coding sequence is TGTGCCAGCAGTTACTCGGGAGGGGACAATCAGCCCCAGCATTTT.

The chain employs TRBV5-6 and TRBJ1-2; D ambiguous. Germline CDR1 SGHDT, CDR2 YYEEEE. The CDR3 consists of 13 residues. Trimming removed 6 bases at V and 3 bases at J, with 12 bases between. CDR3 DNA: TGTGCCAGCACCCAACTGGGCCACTATGGCTACACCTTC. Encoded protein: CASTQLGHYGYTF.